This T cell receptor beta chain comes out of a study of cytomegalovirus exposure and HLA in healthy donors. TCRdb's table, derived via immunoSEQ multiplex PCR, lists solely in-frame clones and lacks some. The repertoire holds tens of thousands of clones, with 90% as singletons. The CDR3 length is 15 residues. Trimming at V came to 5 bases and at J to 7 bases, leaving 11 bases not matched to a gene. From germline, CDR1 is SEHNR and CDR2 FQNEAQ (reference sequence). The sample consisted of PBMCs. The J gene is TRBJ2-7, the V gene TRBV7-9; TRBD1 aligns across 10 bases. This receptor was identified in a young man in good health and CMV-seronegative. This CDR3 is CASSGGTGVIGEQYF. The CDR3 DNA reads as TGTGCCAGCAGCGGGGGGACAGGGGTAATAGGGGAGCAGTACTTC.